The 15 T cell receptor beta chains below come from one sample, sequenced in a study of T cell responses to AZD1222 COVID-19 vaccine. Libraries were prepared by immunoSEQ multiplex PCR; TCRdb keeps only in-frame clonotypes and omits some of them. Of some 100,000 clones in the sample, less than 95% were seen once. Sequenced here: peripheral blood, sampled on day 0 of AZD1222 vaccination. The receptors here all came from an adult in good health.

The CDR3 spells CASSYSSYNSPLHF. DNA for the CDR3: TGTGCCAGCAGCTACAGCTCCTATAATTCACCCCTCCACTTT. The chain uses TRBV11-2 and TRBJ1-6; D not certain. CDR3 length: 14 residues. V lost 4 bases to trimming and J lost 0 bases, with 4 bases between them. The germline V gene has CDR1 SGHAT and CDR2 FQNNGV.

The chain links TRBV28 to TRBJ1-1; 7 bases map to TRBD1. The CDR3 extends over 16 amino acids. Germline CDR1 MDHEN, CDR2 SYDVKM. Trimming took 6 bases from V and 0 from J; bases not matched to a gene: 10. CDR3 nucleotides: TGTGCCAGCAGCTTTACTCCAGGGGGGATGAACACTGAAGCTTTCTTT. As protein: CASSFTPGGMNTEAFF.

V usage is TRBV7-6 and J usage is TRBJ1-5; 9 nucleotides line up with TRBD1. J was trimmed by 7 bases and V by 6 bases; bases with no gene match: 16. Germline CDR1 and CDR2: SGHVS and FNYEAQ. This CDR3 is built from 17 residues. The CDR3 DNA is TGTGCCAGCAGTGTTGGTCGGACAGGGGACGATGAGCAGCCCCAGCATTTT. This gives the protein CASSVGRTGDDEQPQHF.

V usage is TRBV7-2 and J usage is TRBJ1-3; a possible D gene is TRBD1 (6 bases). Germline loops: CDR1 SGHTA, CDR2 FQGNSA. Trimming pared 5 bases from V and 3 bases from J, leaving 14 bases between. There are 15 residues in the CDR3. The CDR3 DNA reads TGTGCCAGCAGCCCCCGAGGGGGAGATGGAAACACCATATATTTT. This translates into CASSPRGGDGNTIYF.

This clone has just one count. The chain carries TRBV3-1 (or the pseudogene TRBV3-2) and TRBJ1-1; D perhaps matches TRBD1 (5 bases). CDR1 is LGHDT and CDR2 is YNNKEL in the germline V gene (reference sequence). V lost 1 base and J lost 2, with 11 bases in between. This CDR3 region has 15 residues. The CDR3 nucleotides read TGTGCCAGCAGCCAAGGATTGGGGGAAAACACTGAAGCTTTCTTT. It codes for CASSQGLGENTEAFF.

The rearrangement links TRBV5-1 to TRBJ2-3; TRBD2 matches at 14 bases. Germline CDR1 and CDR2: SGHRS and YFSETQ. J gave up 1 base and V 3 bases, and 1 base lay outside the gene matches. The CDR3 extends over 16 amino acids. This CDR3 is CASSWGLAGGTDTQYF. CDR3 coding DNA: TGCGCCAGCAGCTGGGGACTAGCGGGGGGCACAGATACGCAGTATTTT.

The V and J genes are TRBV19 and TRBJ2-1; 15 bases fit TRBD2. The germline V gene encodes CDR1 LNHDA and CDR2 SQIVND (reference sequence). The CDR3 consists of 18 residues. The V gene end was trimmed by 1 base and the J gene end by 4 bases; junction bases not matched to a gene: 5. Here the CDR3 DNA reads TGTGCCAGTAGTATAGGGACTAGCGGGGGGGCCCCTTACAATGAGCAGTTCTTC. This sequence encodes CASSIGTSGGAPYNEQFF. Based on the CDR3 plus reference TRBV19 and TRBJ2-1, the full variable domain is DGGITQSPKYLFRKEGQNVTLSCEQNLNHDAMYWYRQDPGQGLRLIYYSQIVNDFQKGDIAEGYSVSREKKESFPLTVTSAQKNPTAFYLCASSIGTSGGAPYNEQFFGPGTRLTVL.

This clone was found a few times. This chain links TRBV6-5 with TRBJ1-1; the D is unclear. This CDR3 comprises 15 residues. Trimming stripped 0 bases from V and 1 base from J, with 9 bases between. CDR1 and CDR2 (germline): MNHEY, SVGAGI. CDR3 in DNA: TGTGCCAGCAGTTACTCGATCCAGTCGAACACTGAAGCTTTCTTT. It translates to CASSYSIQSNTEAFF.

Here the CDR3 reads CASSRWDRGNSPLHF. The CDR3 nucleotides read TGCGCCAGCAGCCGGTGGGACCGCGGTAATTCACCCCTCCACTTT. The chain uses TRBV5-1 and TRBJ1-6; perhaps TRBD1 as D (5 bases). Germline CDR1 and CDR2: SGHRS and YFSETQ. The CDR3 is 15 amino acids. The V gene lost 4 bases and the J gene lost 6 bases, with 14 bases spanning the gap. Looking up the rest from reference TRBV5-1 and TRBJ1-6 gives the full variable domain: KAGVTQTPRYLIKTRGQQVTLSCSPISGHRSVSWYQQTPGQGLQFLFEYFSETQRNKGNFPGRFSGRQFSNSRSEMNVSTLELGDSALYLCASSRWDRGNSPLHFGNGTRLTVT.

J is TRBJ1-5 and V is TRBV23-1, with D maybe TRBD1 (5 bases). TRBV23-1 is an open reading frame, and its role is uncertain. Between the trimmed V and J ends, which lost 2 bases and 6 bases, there was a span of 20 bases. This CDR3 contains 17 residues. This CDR3 is CASSQPSLRDQGQPQHF. In DNA, the CDR3 is TGCGCCAGCAGTCAACCCTCGCTGCGGGACCAAGGTCAGCCCCAGCATTTT.

The chain carries TRBV25-1 and TRBJ2-5; D gene uncertain. Germline loops: CDR1 MGHDK, CDR2 SYGVNS. The ends were cut back, 2 bases at V and 0 bases at J, with 7 bases in the middle. The CDR3 covers 14 residues. CDR3 in DNA: TGTGCCAGCAGTGAACGCGGACACCAAGAGACCCAGTACTTC. Residues: CASSERGHQETQYF.

The genes are TRBV28 and TRBJ2-5, with unresolved D. The CDR3 sequence is 17 residues long. Trimming left V 1 base short and J 2 bases short, with 17 bases between. CDR1 is MDHEN and CDR2 is SYDVKM in the germline V gene. This chain's CDR3 is CASSLLPIVDPQETQYF. The CDR3 coding sequence is TGTGCCAGCAGTTTATTGCCCATTGTCGACCCGCAAGAGACCCAGTACTTC.

The V and J genes are TRBV3-1 (or the pseudogene TRBV3-2) and TRBJ1-2, with TRBD1 matching 8 bases. CDR1 LGHDT and CDR2 YNNKEL come from the germline V gene (reference sequence). The CDR3 extends over 13 amino acids. V shed 8 bases, J shed 6 bases, and the junction held 8 bases outside the gene matches. CDR3 protein: CASYRPGQDGYTF. In nucleotides, the CDR3 is TGTGCCAGCTACCGCCCGGGACAGGATGGCTACACCTTC.

The rearrangement joins TRBV18 to TRBJ1-1, with 7 bases matching TRBD1. Germline-derived CDR1 and CDR2 are KGHSH and LQKENI. The CDR3 extends over 17 amino acids. J lost 0 bases, V lost 3 bases, and 10 bases had no gene match. The CDR3 sequence: CASSPGSGQIMNTEAFF. The CDR3 bases are TGTGCCAGCTCACCGGGATCGGGACAGATCATGAACACTGAAGCTTTCTTT. Variable domain in full (rest from reference TRBV18 and TRBJ1-1): NAGVMQNPRHLVRRRGQEARLRCSPMKGHSHVYWYRQLPEEGLKFMVYLQKENIIDESGMPKERFSAEFPKEGPSILRIQQVVRGDSAAYFCASSPGSGQIMNTEAFFGQGTRLTVV.

This chain uses TRBV11-3 with TRBJ2-1; 9 positions match TRBD2. Germline CDR1 is SGHNT and CDR2 is YENEEA. This CDR3 comprises 16 residues. J gave up 5 bases and V 2 bases, and 7 bases lay outside the gene matches. The CDR3 is CASSLSAGGKNNEQFF. CDR3 coding DNA: TGTGCCAGCAGCTTATCCGCGGGGGGGAAAAACAATGAGCAGTTCTTC. Full variable domain (remainder filled in from reference TRBV11-3 and TRBJ2-1): EAGVVQSPRYKIIEKKQPVAFWCNPISGHNTLYWYLQNLGQGPELLIRYENEEAVDDSQLPKDRFSAERLKGVDSTLKIQPAELGDSAVYLCASSLSAGGKNNEQFFGPGTRLTVL.